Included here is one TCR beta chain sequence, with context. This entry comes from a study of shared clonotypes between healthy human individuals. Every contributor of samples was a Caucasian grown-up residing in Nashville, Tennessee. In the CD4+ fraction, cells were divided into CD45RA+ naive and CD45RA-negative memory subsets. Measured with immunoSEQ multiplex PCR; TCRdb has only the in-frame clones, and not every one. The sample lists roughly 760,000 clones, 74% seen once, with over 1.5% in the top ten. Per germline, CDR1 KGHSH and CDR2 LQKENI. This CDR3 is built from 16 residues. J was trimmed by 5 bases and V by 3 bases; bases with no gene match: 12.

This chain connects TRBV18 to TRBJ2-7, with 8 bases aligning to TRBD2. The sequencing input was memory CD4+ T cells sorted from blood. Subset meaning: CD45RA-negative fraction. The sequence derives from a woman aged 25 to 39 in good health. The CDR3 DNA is TGTGCCAGCTCACCCACATCGACGGGAGGGCTGGACGAGCAGTACTTC. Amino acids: CASSPTSTGGLDEQYF.